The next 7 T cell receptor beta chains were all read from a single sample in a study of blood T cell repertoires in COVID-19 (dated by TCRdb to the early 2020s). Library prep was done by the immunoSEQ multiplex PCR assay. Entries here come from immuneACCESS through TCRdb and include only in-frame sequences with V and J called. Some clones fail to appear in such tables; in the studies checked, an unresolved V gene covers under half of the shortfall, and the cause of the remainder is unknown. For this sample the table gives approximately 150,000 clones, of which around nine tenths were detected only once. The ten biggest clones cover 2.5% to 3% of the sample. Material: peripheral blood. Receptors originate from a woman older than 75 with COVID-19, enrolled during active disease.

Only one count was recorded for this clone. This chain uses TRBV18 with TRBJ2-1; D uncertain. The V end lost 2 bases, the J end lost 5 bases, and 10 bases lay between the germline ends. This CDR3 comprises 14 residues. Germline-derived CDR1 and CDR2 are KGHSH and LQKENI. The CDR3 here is CASSPDIRHNEQFF. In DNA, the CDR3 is TGTGCCAGCTCACCAGACATTAGGCACAATGAGCAGTTCTTC.

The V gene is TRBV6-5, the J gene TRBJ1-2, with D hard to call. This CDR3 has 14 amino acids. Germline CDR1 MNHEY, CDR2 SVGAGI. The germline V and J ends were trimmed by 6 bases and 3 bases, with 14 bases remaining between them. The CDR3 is CASRSFGKDYGYTF. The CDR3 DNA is TGTGCCAGCAGATCTTTCGGGAAGGACTATGGCTACACCTTC.

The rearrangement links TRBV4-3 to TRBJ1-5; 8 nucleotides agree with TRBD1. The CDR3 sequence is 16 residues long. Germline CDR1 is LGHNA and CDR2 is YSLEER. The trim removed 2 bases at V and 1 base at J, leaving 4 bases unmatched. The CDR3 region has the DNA TGCGCCAGCAGCCAAACCTGGACAGGGAGCAATCAGCCCCAGCATTTT. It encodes CASSQTWTGSNQPQHF.

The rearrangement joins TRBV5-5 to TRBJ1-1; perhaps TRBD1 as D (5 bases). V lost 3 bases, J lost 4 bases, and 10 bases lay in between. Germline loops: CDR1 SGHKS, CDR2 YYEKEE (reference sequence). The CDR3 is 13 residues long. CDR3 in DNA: TGTGCCAGCAGCTCCGACAGTGGCACTGAAGCTTTCTTT. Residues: CASSSDSGTEAFF.

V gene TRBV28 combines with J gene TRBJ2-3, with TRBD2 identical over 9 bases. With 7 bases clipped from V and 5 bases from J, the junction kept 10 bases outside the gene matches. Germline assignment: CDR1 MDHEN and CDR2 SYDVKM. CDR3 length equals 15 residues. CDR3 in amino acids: CASKALAGLGDTQYF. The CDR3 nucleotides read TGTGCCAGCAAGGCCCTAGCGGGATTGGGAGATACGCAGTATTTT.

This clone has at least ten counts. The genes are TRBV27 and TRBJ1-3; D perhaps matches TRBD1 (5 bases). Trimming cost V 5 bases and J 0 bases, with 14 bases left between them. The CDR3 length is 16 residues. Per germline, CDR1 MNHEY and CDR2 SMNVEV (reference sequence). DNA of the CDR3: TGTGCCAGCAGTGGACCGGGACTGACCTCTGGAAACACCATATATTTT. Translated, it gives CASSGPGLTSGNTIYF.

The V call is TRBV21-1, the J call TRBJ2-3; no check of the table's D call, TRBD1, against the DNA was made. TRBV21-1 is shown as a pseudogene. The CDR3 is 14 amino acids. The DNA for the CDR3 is TGTGTGCGTCTCCCCCTTGTACAGTCAGATACGCAGTATTTT. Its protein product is CVRLPLVQSDTQYF.